These 20 T cell receptor beta chains originate from one sample sequenced in a study of T cells in Graves' hyperthyroidism and ophthalmopathy. There were TCR beta CDR3 regions amplified from RNA transcripts. Primed by the HTBI set, a first-round RT-PCR was run on the TCR CDR3. Using its own MiXCR run on the multiplex PCR reads, TCRdb lists one record per CDR3 protein. The repertoire has 390,000 or so distinct CDR3 sequences, roughly 14% of them found once; the top ten carry roughly 13%. Specimen: blood. The receptor set was obtained from a man between 18 and 35 years old with Graves' ophthalmopathy.

At least ten counts were recorded for this clonotype. This chain uses TRBV6-1 with TRBJ2-7, with 7 nucleotides matching TRBD1. The CDR3 has 14 residues. J was trimmed by 7 bases and V by 5 bases; bases with no gene match: 11. The germline CDR1 and CDR2 sequences are MNHNS and SASEGT. The CDR3 loop reads CASSPGTASREQYF. CDR3 DNA sequence: TGTGCCAGCAGTCCCGGGACAGCCTCTCGGGAGCAGTACTTC.

This clonotype was seen many times. The CDR3 DNA reads as TGCAGTGTTGCCCGGACGGATGAAAAACTGTTTTTT. It codes for CSVARTDEKLFF. V and J are TRBV20-1 and TRBJ1-4, with D hard to call. CDR1 DFQATT and CDR2 SNEGSKA come from the germline V gene (reference sequence). The CDR3 is 12 amino acids. V was cut by 7 bases and J by 6 bases, with 12 bases left in between.

About this clonotype: A much larger clonotype is one base distant, so this may be a read error. This chain connects TRBV12-3 or TRBV12-4 to TRBJ1-1, with TRBD1 matching over 8 bases. CDR3 length: 14 amino acids. In DNA, the CDR3 is TGTGCCAGCAGTGACAGGGGTATTCACACTCAAGCTTTCTTT. Its protein is CASSDRGIHTQAFF.

This chain links TRBV24-1 with TRBJ2-5; 10 bases agree with TRBD2. This CDR3 contains 15 residues. Trimming at V came to 2 bases and at J to 7 bases, leaving 6 bases not matched to a gene. Germline lookup yields CDR1 KGHDR and CDR2 SFDVKD. CDR3 sequence: CATSDYSGRGWTQYF. The CDR3 DNA follows: TGTGCCACCAGTGATTACAGCGGGAGGGGTTGGACCCAGTACTTC.

This chain links TRBV19 with TRBJ1-5; perhaps TRBD1 as D (6 bases). Germline V CDR1 and CDR2: LNHDA, SQIVND (reference sequence). The CDR3 loop spans 14 amino acids. The V and J ends lost 6 bases and 6 bases respectively, with 15 bases between them. For the CDR3, the DNA is TGTGCCAGTAGGACGGCAGGGGATGTTCAGCCCCAGCATTTT. This translates into CASRTAGDVQPQHF. The full variable domain, with the rest looked up from reference TRBV19 and TRBJ1-5, is DGGITQSPKYLFRKEGQNVTLSCEQNLNHDAMYWYRQDPGQGLRLIYYSQIVNDFQKGDIAEGYSVSREKKESFPLTVTSAQKNPTAFYLCASRTAGDVQPQHFGDGTRLSIL.

The rearrangement links TRBV20-1 to TRBJ2-4; D remains unclear. The CDR3 extends over 14 amino acids. V was cut by 1 base and J by 9 bases, with 16 bases left in between. Germline V gives CDR1 DFQATT, CDR2 SNEGSKA (reference sequence). The CDR3 nucleotides are TGCAGTGCTAGAGCATTAGGCGGATTGGGCATTCAGTACTTC. Amino acids: CSARALGGLGIQYF.

With respect to this clonotype: This could be a read error, since a much larger clone is one nucleotide away. The chain has TRBV7-9 and TRBJ2-4; TRBD1 aligns across 7 bases. CDR1 and CDR2 (germline): SEHNR, FQNEAQ (reference sequence). The CDR3 has 15 residues. The CDR3: CASSSSGTVGNIQHF. The CDR3 nucleotides are TGTGCCAGCAGCTCCTCCGGGACAGTCGGAAACATTCAGCACTTC.

This clonotype appeared many times. The chain employs TRBV7-6 and TRBJ1-3; no clear D gene. Trimming took off 3 bases at V and 2 bases at J, with 8 bases between the two ends. CDR3 length equals 14 residues. Germline V lookup: CDR1 SGHVS, CDR2 FNYEAQ. Here the CDR3 reads CASSLAAAGNTIYF. The CDR3 nucleotides are TGTGCCAGCAGCTTGGCGGCGGCTGGAAACACCATATATTTT.

This clonotype was detected many times. The chain has TRBV12-3 or TRBV12-4 and TRBJ2-2; D is unclear. This CDR3 is built from 14 residues. Trimming stripped 5 bases from V and 5 bases from J, with 12 bases between. Here the CDR3 DNA reads TGTGCCAGCAGTCCGCCAAAAACTACCGGGGAGCTGTTTTTT. Translating it yields CASSPPKTTGELFF.

In its sample, this clonotype was seen many times. J is TRBJ2-7 and V is TRBV5-1; 7 nucleotides agree with TRBD1. V lost 3 bases and J lost 2; bases outside the gene matches: 8. The V gene's germline CDR1 is SGHRS and CDR2 YFSETQ. This CDR3 is 15 amino acids long. For the CDR3, the DNA is TGCGCCAGCAGCTCCTGGACAGGATCTACCTACGAGCAGTACTTC. Its protein is CASSSWTGSTYEQYF.

Many counts were recorded for this clonotype. The genes are TRBV20-1 and TRBJ1-5; TRBD1 matches 8 bases. This CDR3 region has 12 residues. Germline values: CDR1 DFQATT, CDR2 SNEGSKA (reference sequence). V shed 2 bases, J shed 6 bases, and the junction held 0 bases outside the gene matches. In nucleotides, the CDR3 is TGCAGTGCTAGACAGGGGGCTCAGCCCCAGCATTTT. It translates to CSARQGAQPQHF.

This clonotype has only one observation. The chain uses TRBV5-8 and TRBJ2-6; 7 nucleotides align to TRBD1. The germline gives CDR1 SGHTS, CDR2 YDEGEE. With V trimmed by 4 bases and J by 0 bases, 4 bases remained unmatched. The CDR3 consists of 16 residues. The CDR3 reads CASSPGQYSGANVLTF. The CDR3, as DNA: TGTGCCAGCAGCCCGGGACAGTACTCTGGGGCCAACGTCCTGACTTTC.

This clonotype showed up many times. The V call is TRBV7-3, the J call TRBJ2-3, with a weak D call TRBD2 (6 bases). The CDR3 is made up of 15 amino acids. Germline lookup yields CDR1 SGHTA and CDR2 FQGTGA. The V gene lost 0 bases and the J gene lost 4 bases, with 11 bases spanning the gap. The CDR3 protein is CASSLTGGQADTQYF. The CDR3, as DNA: TGTGCCAGCAGCTTAACGGGAGGCCAGGCAGATACGCAGTATTTT.

This rearrangement joins TRBV19 to TRBJ2-1, with D perhaps TRBD2 (6 bases). Trimming took 7 bases from V and 9 from J, leaving 19 bases between them. The germline V gene has CDR1 LNHDA and CDR2 SQIVND (reference sequence). CDR3 size: 14 residues. In nucleotides, the CDR3 is TGTGCCAGTACCGCCCGGGGAGGTGTCGGTGAGCAGTTCTTC. It specifies CASTARGGVGEQFF.

This clonotype occurred many times. J is TRBJ2-5 and V is TRBV2, with D possibly matching TRBD2 (6 bases). This CDR3 region has 14 residues. V lost 6 bases and J 0 bases, leaving 11 bases between the germline ends. The germline V gene has CDR1 SNHLY and CDR2 FYNNEI. This chain's CDR3 is CASRNRDYQETQYF. The CDR3 bases are TGTGCCAGCAGGAACCGGGACTACCAAGAGACCCAGTACTTC.

This clonotype was detected only a few times. The chain joins TRBV9 to TRBJ1-1; tentatively, D is TRBD1 (5 bases). The V gene's germline CDR1 is SGDLS and CDR2 YYNGEE. The CDR3 is 12 amino acids. V lost 3 bases and J lost 6, with 9 bases in between. In DNA, the CDR3 is TGTGCCAGCAGCGCTGGGGACCCTGAAGCTTTCTTT. Translated: CASSAGDPEAFF.

This clonotype was seen repeatedly, ten times or more. This chain uses TRBV14 with TRBJ2-5; D is uncertain. CDR1 and CDR2 from the germline V gene are SGHDN and FVKESK. The V gene lost 0 bases and the J gene lost 0 bases, with 14 bases spanning the gap. There are 17 residues in the CDR3. Here the CDR3 reads CASSQDQFIGYQETQYF. The CDR3 DNA is TGTGCCAGCAGCCAAGATCAGTTTATCGGTTACCAAGAGACCCAGTACTTC.

The rearrangement joins TRBV19 to TRBJ1-6, with D perhaps matching TRBD1 (6 bases). CDR1 is LNHDA and CDR2 is SQIVND in the germline V gene (reference sequence). The CDR3 spans 13 residues. Trimming left V 1 base short and J 10 bases short, with 8 bases between. The CDR3 loop reads CASSIGGQSPLHF. The DNA of the CDR3 is TGTGCCAGTAGTATAGGGGGACAATCACCCCTCCACTTT.

Many counts were recorded for this clonotype. V gene TRBV6-1 combines with J gene TRBJ1-5; 10 bases fit TRBD1. The CDR3 loop spans 15 amino acids. V was clipped by 5 bases and J by 5 bases; unmatched bases: 6. Germline V CDR1 and CDR2: MNHNS, SASEGT. The CDR3 sequence: CASSYPGTGDQPQHF. The CDR3 DNA reads as TGTGCCAGCAGTTACCCCGGGACAGGGGATCAGCCCCAGCATTTT.

This clonotype was picked up many times. The chain combines TRBV5-1 with TRBJ2-3; D unresolved. V gave up 4 bases and J gave up 2 bases, with 17 bases separating them. The germline CDR1 and CDR2 sequences are SGHRS and YFSETQ. The CDR3 extends over 16 amino acids. The CDR3 bases are TGCGCCAGCAGCCTGACCACCACACCGCTCACAGATACGCAGTATTTT. This gives the protein CASSLTTTPLTDTQYF.